Listed below are T cell receptor beta chains from one sample, sequenced in a study of shared clonotypes between healthy human individuals. TCRdb's copy holds only in-frame clones and misses some; the assay was immunoSEQ multiplex PCR. The sample records over 2,000,000 clones, around 93% being singletons. Sequenced input: naive CD8+ T cells from PBMCs. The source of these receptors is a man between 18 and 29 years old in good health. Some clones in this sample may be carry-over from other donors' samples. CDR3s include the opening cysteine and the closing phenylalanine or tryptophan. Each record gives: J gene, D gene, clone size, V gene, CDR3 DNA, CDR3 protein. The D gene is left open where the match is weak. A row's size may be missing; if present it is once, few, many or a size class.

TRBJ2-3 | NA | NA | TRBV11-1 | TGTGCCAGCAGCTTAGTGCGGGGCGCAGATACGCAGTATTTT | CASSLVRGADTQYF
TRBJ1-3 | NA | NA | TRBV18 | TGTGCCAGCTCACCATGGGCAAGCTCTGGAAACACCATATATTTT | CASSPWASSGNTIYF
TRBJ2-5 | NA | NA | TRBV14 | TGTGCCAGCAGCCAAGGCCCCGGGACAAAGTACCAAGAGACCCAGTACTTC | CASSQGPGTKYQETQYF
TRBJ1-3 | NA | NA | TRBV7-8 | TGTGCCAGCAGCTCGCGACGACAGAGAAACACCATATATTTT | CASSSRRQRNTIYF
TRBJ2-7 | TRBD2 | NA | TRBV10-2 | TGCGCCAGCAGTGTTAGCGGGAGCCCCAGCTCCTACGAGCAGTACTTC | CASSVSGSPSSYEQYF
TRBJ2-7 | NA | NA | TRBV30 | TGTGCCTGGAGCGAGCGGGCCGGGGACGAGCAGTACTTC | CAWSERAGDEQYF
TRBJ2-4 | NA | NA | TRBV28 | TGTGCCAGCAGTTTCAGGAGCGGAGGGAACATTCAGTACTTC | CASSFRSGGNIQYF
TRBJ2-1 | NA | NA | TRBV12-5 | TGTGCTAGTGCCTCCCCCTCCCGGGCCCACAATGAGCAGTTCTTC | CASASPSRAHNEQFF
TRBJ2-7 | TRBD1 | NA | TRBV6-5 | TGTGCCAGCAGTTACGGACAGGGGGTATCCTACGAGCAGTACTTC | CASSYGQGVSYEQYF
TRBJ2-1 | TRBD2 | NA | TRBV25-1 | TGTGCCAGCAGTCGAGCTGTAGCGGGAGGGCCCTACAATGAGCAGTTCTTC | CASSRAVAGGPYNEQFF
TRBJ1-4 | NA | NA | TRBV19 | TGTGCCAGTAGTATAGATCTAGAGACGGCTAATGAAAAACTGTTTTTT | CASSIDLETANEKLFF
TRBJ1-1 | NA | NA | TRBV28 | TGTGCCAGCAGTCTAGGGGTGGATACTGAAGCTTTCTTT | CASSLGVDTEAFF
TRBJ2-2 | NA | once | TRBV5-6 | TGTGCCAGCAGCTTGGAGGGGCCGGAGCTGTTTTTT | CASSLEGPELFF
TRBJ2-3 | TRBD1 | NA | TRBV28 | TGTGCCAGCACCATGGGACAGGAGTTGGATACGCAGTATTTT | CASTMGQELDTQYF
TRBJ1-2 | TRBD1 | NA | TRBV27 | TGTGCCAGCAGTACGGGGACAGGGGCGGGGTATGGCTACACCTTC | CASSTGTGAGYGYTF
TRBJ1-4 | TRBD1 | once | TRBV29-1 | TGCAGCGTTGACGGGACAGGGTGGCTCGAGGGTGAAAAACTGTTTTTT | CSVDGTGWLEGEKLFF
TRBJ1-2 | NA | few | TRBV7-9 | TGTGCCACCCTCCTACCTTATGGCTACACCTTC | CATLLPYGYTF
TRBJ2-1 | TRBD2 | NA | TRBV9 | TGTGCCAGCAGCGTAGGCGGGGCGGGAGGCTACAATGAGCAGTTCTTC | CASSVGGAGGYNEQFF
TRBJ2-1 | NA | once | TRBV7-9 | TGTGCCAGCAGCTTAAATCGGGTAACGGAGGAACGGATTAAGGGGGAGCAGTTCTTC | CASSLNRVTEERIKGEQFF
TRBJ1-2 | NA | NA | TRBV30 | TGTGCCTGCCCGGGACATCGAAACTATGGCTACACCTTC | CACPGHRNYGYTF
TRBJ1-2 | NA | NA | TRBV28 | TGTGCCAGCAGTTCGCCGTCTCGGGACTTCCCTGGGTATGGCTACACCTTC | CASSSPSRDFPGYGYTF
TRBJ2-1 | TRBD2 | NA | TRBV7-9 | TGTGCCAGCAGCTCCGTTGGGGGGGAAAATGAGCAGTTCTTC | CASSSVGGENEQFF
TRBJ2-5 | NA | once | TRBV5-5 | TGTGCCAGCAGCTTGGGGGCAGACCAAGAGACCCAGTACTTC | CASSLGADQETQYF
TRBJ2-2 | NA | NA | TRBV4-1 | TGCGCCAGCAGCCAAGAGGTCAGGGCCGGGGAGCTGTTTTTT | CASSQEVRAGELFF
TRBJ2-7 | NA | few | TRBV6-5 | TGTGCCAGCAGTACTCTCGTCCAGGGGAGGGAGCAGTACTTC | CASSTLVQGREQYF
TRBJ2-5 | TRBD2 | NA | TRBV7-8 | TGTGCCAGCAGCTTCGGACTAGCGAGGGAGACCCAGTACTTC | CASSFGLARETQYF
TRBJ2-1 | NA | NA | TRBV27 | TGTGCCAGCAGTCCCAGGGGGGGCTTCAATGAGCAGTTCTTC | CASSPRGGFNEQFF
TRBJ2-7 | NA | NA | TRBV4-1 | TGCGCCAGCAGCCAAGACAATCTTGGGGGCTACGAGCAGTACTTC | CASSQDNLGGYEQYF
TRBJ2-2 | NA | once | TRBV29-1 | TGCAGCGTTCTCCCCGGGGAGCTGTTTTTT | CSVLPGELFF
TRBJ2-1 | NA | once | TRBV5-1 | TGCGCCAGCAGCGCGGGGACGGACTACAATGAGCAGTTCTTC | CASSAGTDYNEQFF
TRBJ2-2 | NA | NA | TRBV6-5 | TGTGCCAGCAGGCAACTTGCTCACGGTAGCGGGGAGCTGTTTTTT | CASRQLAHGSGELFF
TRBJ1-2 | NA | NA | TRBV4-3 | TGCGCCAGCACGCAGGGGATAAAGGACTATGGCTACACCTTC | CASTQGIKDYGYTF
TRBJ2-2 | NA | once | TRBV27 | TGTGCCAGCAGTTGGATTGGCGGGATCACCGGGGAGCTGTTTTTT | CASSWIGGITGELFF
TRBJ1-5 | NA | few | TRBV16 | TGTGCCAGCAGCCCATCCCCCCAGCCCCAGCATTTT | CASSPSPQPQHF
TRBJ1-3 | TRBD1 | NA | TRBV9 | TGTGCCAGCAGCGTAAGGGGGCTCTCTGGAAACACCATATATTTT | CASSVRGLSGNTIYF
TRBJ2-7 | TRBD2 | NA | TRBV28 | TGTGCCAGCAGCTCAGTGAGGCGGGGGAAACCGGACGAGCAGTACTTC | CASSSVRRGKPDEQYF
TRBJ2-1 | TRBD1 | NA | TRBV7-6 | TGTGCCAGCAGCTTCCTGACAGGGGGCTTCTACAATGAGCAGTTCTTC | CASSFLTGGFYNEQFF
TRBJ1-2 | NA | NA | TRBV30 | TGTGCCTGGAGTCCAGGGCTAAATGGCTACACCTTC | CAWSPGLNGYTF
TRBJ2-2 | NA | NA | TRBV7-9 | TGTGCCAGCAGGGACCTGAACACCGGGGAGCTGTTTTTT | CASRDLNTGELFF
TRBJ2-7 | NA | NA | TRBV6-4 | TGTGCCAGCAGTGATCTGGCGGGAAGCTCCTACGAGCAGTACTTC | CASSDLAGSSYEQYF